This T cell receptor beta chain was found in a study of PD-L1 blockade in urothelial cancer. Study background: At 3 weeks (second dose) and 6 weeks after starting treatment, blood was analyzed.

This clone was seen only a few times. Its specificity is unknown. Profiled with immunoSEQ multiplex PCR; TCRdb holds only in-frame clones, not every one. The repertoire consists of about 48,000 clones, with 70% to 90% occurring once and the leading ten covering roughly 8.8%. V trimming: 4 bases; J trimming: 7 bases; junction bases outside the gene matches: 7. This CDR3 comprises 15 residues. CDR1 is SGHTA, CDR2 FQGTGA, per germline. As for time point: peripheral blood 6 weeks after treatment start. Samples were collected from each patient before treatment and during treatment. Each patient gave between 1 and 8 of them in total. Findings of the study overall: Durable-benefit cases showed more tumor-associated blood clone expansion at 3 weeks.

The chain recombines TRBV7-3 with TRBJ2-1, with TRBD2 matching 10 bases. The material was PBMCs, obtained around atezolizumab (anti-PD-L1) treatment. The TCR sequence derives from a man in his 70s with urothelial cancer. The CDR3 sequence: CASSSAGGPGNEQFF. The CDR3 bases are TGTGCCAGCAGCTCAGCGGGAGGGCCGGGGAATGAGCAGTTCTTC.